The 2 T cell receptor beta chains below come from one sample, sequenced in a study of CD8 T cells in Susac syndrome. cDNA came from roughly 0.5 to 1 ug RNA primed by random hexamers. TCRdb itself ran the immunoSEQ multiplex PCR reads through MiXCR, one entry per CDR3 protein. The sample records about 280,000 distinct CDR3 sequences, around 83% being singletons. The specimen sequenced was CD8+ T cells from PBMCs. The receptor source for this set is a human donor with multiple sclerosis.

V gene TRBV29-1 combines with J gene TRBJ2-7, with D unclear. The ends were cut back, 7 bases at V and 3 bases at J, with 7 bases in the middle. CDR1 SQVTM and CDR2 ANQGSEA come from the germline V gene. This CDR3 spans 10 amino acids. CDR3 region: CSGLDYEQYF. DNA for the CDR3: TGCAGCGGCCTCGACTACGAGCAGTACTTC.

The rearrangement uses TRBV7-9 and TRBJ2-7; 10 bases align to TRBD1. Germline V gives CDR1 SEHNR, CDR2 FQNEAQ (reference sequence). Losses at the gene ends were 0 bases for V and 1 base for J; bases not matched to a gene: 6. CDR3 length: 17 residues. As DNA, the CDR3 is TGTGCCAGCAGCTTAGCTCGATTGGGACAGGGGTCCTACGAGCAGTACTTC. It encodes CASSLARLGQGSYEQYF.